This TCR beta chain was sequenced during a study of cytomegalovirus exposure and HLA in healthy donors. Findings and limits, study-wide: A list of roughly 180 TCR beta chains associated with cytomegalovirus was given. The tendency of first-cohort TCR clusters to co-occur in the roughly 130 validation repertoires emerged from a later analysis.

Some clones are missing from TCRdb's copy, which holds only in-frame ones; the method was immunoSEQ multiplex PCR. Of around 150,000 clones in the sample, around 90% were seen once. As for this clone: As yet, its antigen is unknown.

The sequence was collected from a woman between 18 and 30 years old in good health and CMV-seropositive. Sequenced: PBMCs.

This CDR3 is CASRVQGAYGEQFF. The DNA for the CDR3 is TGTGCCAGCAGGGTACAGGGGGCCTACGGCGAGCAGTTCTTC. The chain carries TRBV7-9 and TRBJ2-1; 9 bases line up with TRBD1. The CDR3 runs to 14 residues. Per the germline V gene, CDR1 is SEHNR and CDR2 is FQNEAQ (reference sequence). Trimming cost V 6 bases and J 10 bases; bases outside gene matches: 10.